The T cell receptor beta chain under discussion was sequenced for a study of monozygotic twins with inflammatory bowel disease. There were eight separate reactions per sample in which cDNA was made. Added by template switching were UMIs that each held a 6-nucleotide sample barcode. TCRdb reprocessed the 5' RACE reads; each CDR3 protein has one entry and no DNA is given. The sample includes approximately 420,000 distinct CDR3 sequences. For this clonotype: Its antigen is unknown.

Blood samples measuring around 2.4 ml were taken per donor. Study-wide points: Using the inverse Simpson index, IBD patients had lower TCRbeta diversity than healthy co-twins.

In germline, CDR1 is MNHEY, CDR2 SVGEGT. The CDR3 covers 21 residues. Sequencing was carried out using blood. The TCR sequence derives from a human donor with ulcerative colitis or Crohn's disease, or a healthy co-twin of an affected twin (not recorded which). The chain couples TRBV6-2 or TRBV6-3 to TRBJ2-3; TCRdb's D gene call, TRBD2, goes unchecked for lack of DNA. The CDR3 loop is CASSYPRPRLAGGLGTDTQYF.